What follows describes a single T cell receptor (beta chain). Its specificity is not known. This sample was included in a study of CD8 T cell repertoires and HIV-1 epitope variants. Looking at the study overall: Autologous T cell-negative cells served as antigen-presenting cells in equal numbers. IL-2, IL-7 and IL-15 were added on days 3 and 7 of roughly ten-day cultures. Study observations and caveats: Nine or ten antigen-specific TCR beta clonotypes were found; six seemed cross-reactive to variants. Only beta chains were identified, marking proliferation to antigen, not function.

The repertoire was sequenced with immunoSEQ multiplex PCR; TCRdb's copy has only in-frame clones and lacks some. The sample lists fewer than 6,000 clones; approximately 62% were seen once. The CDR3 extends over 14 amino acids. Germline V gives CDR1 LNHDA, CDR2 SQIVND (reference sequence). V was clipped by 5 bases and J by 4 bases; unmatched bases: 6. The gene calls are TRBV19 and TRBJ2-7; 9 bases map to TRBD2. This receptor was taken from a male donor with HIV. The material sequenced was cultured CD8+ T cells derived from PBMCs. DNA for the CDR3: TGTGCCAGTAGTGACCCTAGCGGGGTATACGAGCAGTACTTC. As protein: CASSDPSGVYEQYF.